This T cell receptor beta chain is from a study of glioma-infiltrating T cells after dendritic cell vaccination. Across the study: Patients received three intradermal dendritic cell vaccine injections at biweekly intervals.

Some clones are missing from TCRdb's copy, which holds only in-frame ones; the method was immunoSEQ multiplex PCR. The table has 65,000 or so clones, about nine tenths seen once. Time point defined: after dendritic cell vaccination, including at tumor progression/relapse. No glioblastoma patient carried an isocitrate dehydrogenase mutation. PBMC were collected before vaccination, two weeks after the third vaccination, and at progression. Germline V CDR1 and CDR2: GTSNPN, SVGIG (reference sequence). This CDR3 spans 13 amino acids. The V gene lost 3 bases and the J gene lost 4 bases, with 12 bases spanning the gap.

Sequenced material: blood, taken after dendritic cell vaccination. The source of this sequence is a human donor with glioblastoma. The chain combines TRBV30 with TRBJ2-5, with D possibly matching TRBD2 (5 bases). The CDR3 region has the DNA TGTGCCTGGAGCGACGGACTGGGAGAGACCCAGTACTTC. Its protein product is CAWSDGLGETQYF.